This entry is about one TCR beta chain. This clone has a handful of counts. No cognate antigen has been identified for it. One base away there is no much larger clone; base qualities are not given. The CDR3 starts with the cysteine, ends with the phenylalanine, and has 14 residues. The DNA shown is the 42-base CDR3, in frame from base 1. V and J are trimmed by 1 base and 4 bases, and the gene matches miss 1 base of the junction. For CDR1 and CDR2, the germline V gene (reference sequence) lists GTSNPN and SVGIG. From each donor, a single peripheral blood sample of 95 to 150 mL on average was drawn into heparinised tubes. Naive, central memory, regulatory and stem cell-like memory CD4+ T cells were sorted on a BD FACSAria II using a panel including CD45RO, CCR7, CD25, CD127, CD95 and CD27. Purity was above 95% for every sorted population. PBMCs were isolated immediately by Lymphoprep density gradient centrifugation and stained directly without culture. So that batch effects would be minimized, each experiment stained and sorted samples in pairs, pairing one healthy donor with one patient.

All of the isolated RNA was reverse transcribed with the High Capacity cDNA Reverse Transcription Kit, so expressed TCRB transcripts were sequenced. Naive, central memory and regulatory T cell samples underwent deep immunoSEQ sequencing, averaging around 3.9 million total reads per sample. Sorted cells were lysed in RLT buffer, and RNA was extracted using DNase-treated RNeasy Micro or Mini kits according to cell number. To prevent cross-contamination, each cell subset was processed individually, whereas patient and healthy donor samples were processed jointly. The immunoSEQ multiplex PCR was used to amplify TCRB sequences from cDNA, yielding 87-bp fragments that span the CDR3 region. Sequencing of the amplicons was done on the Illumina HiSeq platform. The authors processed their data as follows. PCR bias was corrected computationally using synthetic template baselines, and reads within Hamming distance 2 were collapsed, with unmergeable singletons discarded. Reads were aligned to IMGT to assign V, D and J genes, CDR3 length, and insertions or deletions at six rearrangement sites. Clonotype counts were normalized to sorted cell number within each subset before computing true diversity and Gini coefficients with the tcR R package. The overlap coefficient, calculated on TCRB nucleotide sequences, was used to measure repertoire sharing. As a proxy for the pre-selection repertoire, out-of-frame TCRB sequences from naive cells were analyzed. TCRdb retrieved this table from immuneACCESS and kept in-frame rearrangements only. Not all clones are present; in checked studies, unresolved V genes account for under half, and no reason is known for the remainder. That table gives V, J and clone size, and the DNA gave D and trimming. Counted in this sample were a few hundred thousand clones; 9.6% of them appeared once. The ten largest clones add up to under 0.035% of the sample.

The data originate from a study of beta chain features in type 1 diabetes (dated by TCRdb to the late 2010s). Notes on the research overall: No differences in mean age, gender distribution, total cell number or subset yield were found between patients and healthy donors. Regulatory and stem cell-like memory subsets were obtained from only 8 patients and roughly eight healthy donors, while naive and central memory subsets were obtained from all 28 donors. A total of about 100 million sorted cells were examined across all samples, and RNA yield correlated strongly with the number of cells per subset. The study compared the TCRB repertoires of sorted circulating CD4+ T cell subsets in recently diagnosed type 1 diabetes patients with those in matched healthy donors.

Broad study findings and their caveats: Because small numbers of individuals were included in the HLA sub-analyses, any influence of HLA type on TCRB rearrangement was left unresolved. The naive, central memory and regulatory TCRB repertoires appeared to resemble one another more closely among patients than among healthy donors. Sequencing cDNA rather than genomic DNA could over-represent highly expressing activated cells, although activation and CD3 levels did not differ between groups. In all four CD4+ subsets, TCRB CDR3 length was moderately but significantly shorter in type 1 diabetes patients. Shorter templates might be favored by PCR, yet because patient and control samples were amplified and corrected together, any such skew would affect both groups equally. Patients with type 1 diabetes made fewer insertions and deleted more nucleotides at VDJ recombination sites, implying thymic rearrangement abnormalities.

What was sequenced was naive CD4+ T cells from blood. In light of the paper, this sample's cell subset or site label describes: true naive CD4+ T cells. This receptor was taken from a woman aged 18-35 years in good health. The chain joins TRBV30 to TRBJ2-3; the central 11 bases match TRBD2. The nucleotide sequence reads TGTGCCTGGAGTGAGGGACTAGCGGCAGATACGCAGTATTTT. The resulting protein is CAWSEGLAADTQYF.